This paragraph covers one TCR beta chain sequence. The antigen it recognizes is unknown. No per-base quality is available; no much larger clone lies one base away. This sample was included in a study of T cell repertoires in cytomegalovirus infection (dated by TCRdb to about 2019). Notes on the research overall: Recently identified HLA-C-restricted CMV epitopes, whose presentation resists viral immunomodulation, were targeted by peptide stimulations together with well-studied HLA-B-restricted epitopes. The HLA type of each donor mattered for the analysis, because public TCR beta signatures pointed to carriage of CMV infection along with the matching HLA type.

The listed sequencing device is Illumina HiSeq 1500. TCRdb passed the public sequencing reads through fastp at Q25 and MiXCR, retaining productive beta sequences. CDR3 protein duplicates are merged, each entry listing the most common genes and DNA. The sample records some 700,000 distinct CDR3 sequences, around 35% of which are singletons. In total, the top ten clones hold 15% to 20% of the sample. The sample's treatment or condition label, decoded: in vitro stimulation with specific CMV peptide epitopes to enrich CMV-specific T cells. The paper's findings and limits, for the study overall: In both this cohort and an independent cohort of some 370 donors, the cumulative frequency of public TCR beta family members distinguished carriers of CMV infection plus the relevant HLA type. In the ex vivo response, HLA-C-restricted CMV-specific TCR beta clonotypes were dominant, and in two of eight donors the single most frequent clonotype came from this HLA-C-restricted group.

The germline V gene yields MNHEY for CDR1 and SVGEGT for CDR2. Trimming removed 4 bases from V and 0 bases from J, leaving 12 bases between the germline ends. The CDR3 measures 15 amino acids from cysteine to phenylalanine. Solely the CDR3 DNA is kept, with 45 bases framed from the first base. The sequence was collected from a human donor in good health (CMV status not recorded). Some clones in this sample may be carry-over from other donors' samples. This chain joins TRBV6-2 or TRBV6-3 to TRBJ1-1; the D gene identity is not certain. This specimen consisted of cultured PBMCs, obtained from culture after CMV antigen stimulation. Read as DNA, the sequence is TGTGCCAGCAGTTCCATGACGGTGATGAACACTGAAGCTTTCTTT. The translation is CASSSMTVMNTEAFF.